This passage covers 30 T cell receptor beta chains from one sample sequenced in a study of blood T cell repertoires in COVID-19. Sequenced by immunoSEQ multiplex PCR; TCRdb stores in-frame clones only, minus some. The profile shows around 130,000 clones, 85% to 90% of them singletons. Source material: peripheral blood. Source of these receptors: a human donor in a cohort sampled during active COVID-19.

This clone was counted only a few times. This sequence joins TRBV30 and TRBJ1-6; D is unresolved. This CDR3 contains 13 residues. From germline, CDR1 is GTSNPN and CDR2 SVGIG (reference sequence). Trimming pared 1 base from V and 7 bases from J, leaving 8 bases between. CDR3 DNA sequence: TGTGCCTGGAGTGCGCAGGCAAATTCACCCCTCCACTTT. It is translated as CAWSAQANSPLHF.

The CDR3 DNA is TGTGCCGTTCAGGGGAGGGGCGAGCAGTACTTC. It encodes CAVQGRGEQYF. The chain carries TRBV28 and TRBJ2-7, with a tentative D call TRBD2 (7 bases). Germline CDR1 is MDHEN and CDR2 is SYDVKM. V lost 11 bases, J lost 6 bases, and 14 bases lay in between. The CDR3 covers 11 residues.

The V and J genes are TRBV5-1 and TRBJ2-1; tentatively, D is TRBD2 (5 bases). The CDR3 has 15 amino acids. Trimming removed 5 bases from V and 0 bases from J, with 12 bases in between. The germline V gene encodes CDR1 SGHRS and CDR2 YFSETQ. CDR3 in DNA: TGCGCCAGCAGGGAGGCGGTTAGCTCCTACAATGAGCAGTTCTTC. It encodes CASREAVSSYNEQFF.

The V call is TRBV7-9, the J call TRBJ1-4; 7 nucleotides match TRBD1. J was trimmed by 10 bases and V by 5 bases; bases with no gene match: 10. There are 14 residues in the CDR3. Germline CDR1 reads SEHNR; CDR2 reads FQNEAQ (reference sequence). DNA for the CDR3: TGTGCCAGCAGCCAGACAGGGTCTCTGGGAAAACTGTTTTTT. Translation: CASSQTGSLGKLFF.

Turning to this clone: This sample also contains other DNA sequences that code for the same CDR3. The V call is TRBV2, the J call TRBJ2-4; D possibly corresponds to TRBD1 (5 bases). The germline V gene encodes CDR1 SNHLY and CDR2 FYNNEI. The CDR3 runs 14 residues. Trimming took 1 base from V and 1 from J, leaving 5 bases between them. In nucleotides, the CDR3 is TGTGCCAGCAGTGAAGACAGGGCCAAAAACATTCAGTACTTC. It codes for CASSEDRAKNIQYF.

This clone was seen once. This chain connects TRBV6-5 to TRBJ1-1, with 9 bases matching TRBD1. The V gene end was trimmed by 6 bases and the J gene end by 7 bases; junction bases not matched to a gene: 6. The CDR3 length is 13 residues. Germline CDR1 is MNHEY and CDR2 is SVGAGI. CDR3 nucleotides: TGTGCCAGCAGAAGGACAGGGGATAGTGAAGCTTTCTTT. This encodes CASRRTGDSEAFF.

The chain joins TRBV10-1 to TRBJ2-3; possible D gene TRBD2, 6 bases. Germline V gene sequence: CDR1 WNHNN, CDR2 SYGVQD (reference sequence). V lost 5 bases and J 6 bases, leaving 21 bases between the germline ends. CDR3 length: 16 residues. Here the CDR3 reads CASSRPGSSGKDTQYF. DNA of the CDR3: TGCGCCAGCAGTCGCCCCGGGAGTAGCGGCAAGGATACGCAGTATTTT.

This chain uses TRBV19 with TRBJ2-2, with D possibly TRBD1 on 5 matching bases. The germline CDR1 and CDR2 sequences are LNHDA and SQIVND (reference sequence). This CDR3 comprises 14 residues. With 4 bases removed from V and 3 bases from J, the gap between germline ends came to 9 bases. The CDR3 coding sequence is TGTGCCAGTAGTAGCGGACACCACACCGGGGAGCTGTTTTTT. Encoded protein: CASSSGHHTGELFF.

This clone was counted a single time. The chain recombines TRBV10-1 with TRBJ2-7; a weak D match, TRBD2 (5 bases). Germline V gene lookup returns CDR1 WNHNN and CDR2 SYGVQD (reference sequence). The CDR3 covers 13 residues. With 2 bases removed from V and 6 bases from J, the gap between germline ends came to 11 bases. CDR3 DNA: TGCGCCAGCAGTGAGGTACTAGGAAGCGAGCAGTACTTC. This codes for CASSEVLGSEQYF.

The chain combines TRBV28 with TRBJ2-5; D is possibly TRBD2 (6 bases). CDR3 size: 15 residues. CDR1 and CDR2 from the germline V gene are MDHEN and SYDVKM. Trimming took 6 bases from V and 5 from J, leaving 19 bases between them. The CDR3 loop is CASSNRGLHLETQYF. CDR3 coding DNA: TGTGCCAGCAGCAACCGGGGACTGCATCTGGAGACCCAGTACTTC.

The rearrangement links TRBV3-1 (or the pseudogene TRBV3-2) to TRBJ1-1; possible D gene TRBD1, 5 bases. V was clipped by 0 bases and J by 9 bases, with 11 bases between them. The CDR3 is 13 amino acids. Germline V gene data show CDR1 as LGHDT and CDR2 as YNNKEL (reference sequence). The CDR3: CASSQDAGRKAFF. The CDR3 DNA follows: TGTGCCAGCAGCCAAGACGCAGGGAGGAAAGCTTTCTTT.

The chain links TRBV6-5 to TRBJ1-4, with 8 nucleotides matching TRBD1. The CDR3 contains 16 residues. Per germline, CDR1 MNHEY and CDR2 SVGAGI. V trimming: 4 bases; J trimming: 0 bases; junction bases outside the gene matches: 4. The CDR3 here is CASSSGQGATNEKLFF. The DNA of the CDR3 is TGTGCCAGCAGTTCCGGACAGGGCGCAACTAATGAAAAACTGTTTTTT.

This chain joins TRBV19 and TRBJ1-2; the D is unclear. V was trimmed by 6 bases and J by 0 bases, leaving 8 bases between them. The length of the CDR3 is 13 residues. Germline V CDR1 and CDR2: LNHDA, SQIVND (reference sequence). In DNA, the CDR3 is TGTGCCAGTAGCAGGTATACTAACTATGGCTACACCTTC. This codes for CASSRYTNYGYTF.

V gene TRBV9 combines with J gene TRBJ2-3; no clear D. CDR1 is SGDLS, CDR2 YYNGEE, per germline. The CDR3 consists of 13 residues. V was clipped by 0 bases and J by 6 bases, with 8 bases between them. The CDR3 nucleotides read TGTGCCAGCAGCGTAGAAATAGCTGATACGCAGTATTTT. Residues: CASSVEIADTQYF.

V is TRBV6-5 and J is TRBJ1-5; 7 bases fit TRBD1. Germline V gives CDR1 MNHEY, CDR2 SVGAGI. Losses at the gene ends were 6 bases for V and 7 bases for J; bases not matched to a gene: 6. The CDR3 contains 13 residues. CDR3 sequence (DNA): TGTGCCAGCAGCAACAGGGGAAACCAGCCCCAGCATTTT. Its translation: CASSNRGNQPQHF.

This clone was recorded a few times. CDR3 bases: TGTGCCAGCAGTTCCAGGGACTGGTACAATGAGCAGTTCTTC. Translating gives CASSSRDWYNEQFF. The chain couples TRBV27 to TRBJ2-1; weak D call: TRBD2 (6 bases). This CDR3 contains 14 residues. Germline V CDR1 and CDR2: MNHEY, SMNVEV (reference sequence). V lost 4 bases, J lost 4 bases, and 11 bases lay in between.

This rearrangement joins TRBV25-1 to TRBJ2-3; the D is unclear. V lost 3 bases, J lost 4 bases, and 11 bases lay in between. Looked up from germline, CDR1 is MGHDK and CDR2 is SYGVNS. The CDR3 runs 14 residues. The CDR3 loop reads CASSDGLGSDTQYF. The CDR3 DNA follows: TGTGCCAGCAGTGATGGTCTAGGCTCAGATACGCAGTATTTT.

This chain joins TRBV30 and TRBJ1-5; D gene ambiguous. Germline CDR1 and CDR2: GTSNPN and SVGIG (reference sequence). Trimming pared 2 bases from V and 3 bases from J, leaving 8 bases between. CDR3 length: 13 amino acids. The CDR3 DNA reads as TGTGCCTGGAGTCCCGGGATCAATCAGCCCCAGCATTTT. This gives the protein CAWSPGINQPQHF. The variable domain in full, completed from reference TRBV30 and TRBJ1-5, reads SQTIHQWPATLVQPVGSPLSLECTVEGTSNPNLYWYRQAAGRGLQLLFYSVGIGQISSEVPQNLSASRPQDRQFILSSKKLLLSDSGFYLCAWSPGINQPQHFGDGTRLSIL.

The V call is TRBV28, the J call TRBJ2-5, with TRBD1 matching over 8 bases. V shed 5 bases and J 2 bases; nucleotides not matched to a gene: 7. The CDR3 has 15 amino acids. CDR1 and CDR2 (germline): MDHEN, SYDVKM. The CDR3 sequence is CASSTRDRGQETQYF. DNA for the CDR3: TGTGCCAGCAGTACCCGAGACAGGGGTCAAGAGACCCAGTACTTC. The full variable domain, in which reference TRBV28 and TRBJ2-5 provide the parts outside the CDR3, is DVKVTQSSRYLVKRTGEKVFLECVQDMDHENMFWYRQDPGLGLRLIYFSYDVKMKEKGDIPEGYSVSREKKERFSLILESASTNQTSMYLCASSTRDRGQETQYFGPGTRLLVL.

The chain recombines TRBV5-1 with TRBJ2-5; 7 bases are a match to TRBD2. The trim removed 2 bases at V and 5 bases at J, leaving 6 bases unmatched. From germline, CDR1 is SGHRS and CDR2 YFSETQ. CDR3 length: 14 residues. The CDR3 loop reads CASSFGTSAETQYF. The CDR3 DNA reads TGCGCCAGCAGCTTTGGAACTAGCGCCGAGACCCAGTACTTC.

The V gene is TRBV19, the J gene TRBJ1-1, with a possible D match to TRBD1 (6 bases). CDR1 and CDR2 (germline): LNHDA, SQIVND (reference sequence). CDR3 size: 16 residues. V lost 7 bases to trimming and J lost 3 bases, with 21 bases between them. The CDR3 region has the DNA TGTGCCAGTACTGGGGAAGGCAGGGGTTATTACACTGAAGCTTTCTTT. Encoded protein: CASTGEGRGYYTEAFF.

This chain connects TRBV28 to TRBJ2-7, with D hard to call. Germline lookup yields CDR1 MDHEN and CDR2 SYDVKM. This CDR3 has 16 amino acids. Trimming took off 5 bases at V and 5 bases at J, with 22 bases between the two ends. Here the CDR3 reads CASSLRILTWVHEQYF. The CDR3 DNA reads TGTGCCAGCAGTCTCAGGATCCTCACTTGGGTCCACGAGCAGTACTTC. The variable domain in full, with the rest retrieved from reference TRBV28 and TRBJ2-7, is DVKVTQSSRYLVKRTGEKVFLECVQDMDHENMFWYRQDPGLGLRLIYFSYDVKMKEKGDIPEGYSVSREKKERFSLILESASTNQTSMYLCASSLRILTWVHEQYFGPGTRLTVT.

The genes are TRBV21-1 and TRBJ2-7; the DNA was not used to check the table's D call, TRBD1. TRBV21-1 constitutes a pseudogene. This CDR3 is 15 amino acids long. The CDR3 sequence: CASSEGQGATYEQYF. The CDR3 nucleotides read TGTGCCAGCAGCGAGGGACAGGGAGCGACCTACGAGCAGTACTTC.

The V call is TRBV5-8, the J call TRBJ2-5, with D possibly being TRBD1 (6 bases). Germline CDR1 reads SGHTS; CDR2 reads YDEGEE. The CDR3 totals 16 residues. V was clipped by 3 bases and J by 5 bases, with 20 bases between them. This CDR3 is CASSSRRQATRETQYF. CDR3 nucleotide sequence: TGTGCCAGCAGCTCCCGAAGACAGGCTACCCGGGAGACCCAGTACTTC.

The genes are TRBV9 and TRBJ1-6; D uncertain. CDR3 length: 14 amino acids. V dropped 3 bases and J dropped 10 bases, with 14 bases sitting between them. Germline V CDR1 and CDR2: SGDLS, YYNGEE. CDR3 sequence (DNA): TGTGCCAGCAGCGCTGACACAAGCGGGTCACCCCTCCACTTT. It yields the protein CASSADTSGSPLHF.

The gene calls are TRBV28 and TRBJ2-1, with D hard to call. The V and J ends lost 5 bases and 8 bases respectively, with 10 bases between them. Per the germline V gene, CDR1 is MDHEN and CDR2 is SYDVKM. The CDR3 covers 12 residues. The chain's CDR3 is CASSPRLDEQFF. CDR3 bases: TGTGCCAGCAGTCCGAGGTTGGATGAGCAGTTCTTC.

The chain employs TRBV2 and TRBJ1-2, with 10 bases lining up with TRBD1. J lost 7 bases, V lost 3 bases, and 2 bases had no gene match. Looked up from germline, CDR1 is SNHLY and CDR2 is FYNNEI. The CDR3 consists of 13 residues. CDR3: CASSDWTGGGYTF. In nucleotides, the CDR3 is TGTGCCAGCAGTGACTGGACAGGGGGTGGCTACACCTTC.

This clone was seen just once. The chain couples TRBV28 to TRBJ1-6; D possibly corresponds to TRBD1 (5 bases). Per the germline V gene, CDR1 is MDHEN and CDR2 is SYDVKM. Trimming shortened V by 7 bases and J by 10 bases, and 14 bases separated the two germline ends. There are 13 residues in the CDR3. The CDR3 DNA is TGTGCCAGCATAAGGGGAACGGGCTCACCCCTCCACTTT. It codes for CASIRGTGSPLHF.

CDR3 nucleotide sequence: TGTGCCAGCAGCTGGAGACAGGGGGATGCCTATGGCTACACCTTC. This gives the protein CASSWRQGDAYGYTF. This sequence joins TRBV5-5 and TRBJ1-2, with 9 positions matching TRBD1. Germline V gene lookup returns CDR1 SGHKS and CDR2 YYEKEE (reference sequence). CDR3 length: 15 amino acids. V shed 3 bases, J shed 4 bases, and the junction held 7 bases outside the gene matches.

This clone was detected a few times. The V gene is TRBV7-8, the J gene TRBJ2-7; no reliable D call. The CDR3 loop spans 13 amino acids. V was shortened by 2 bases and J by 2 bases, with 7 bases between the two germline ends. CDR1 is SGHVS, CDR2 FQNEAQ, per germline. The CDR3 DNA reads as TGTGCCAGCAGCTTAAGCCCGACCTACGAGCAGTACTTC. Its protein product is CASSLSPTYEQYF.